The clone carrying this T cell receptor (beta chain) has more than one count but fewer than ten. The CDR3 runs 15 residues. Germline V CDR1 and CDR2: SQVTM, ANQGSEA. V dropped 1 base and J dropped 7 bases, with 20 bases sitting between them. Amplifying from RNA transcripts, the study obtained TCR beta CDR3 regions. The workflow started with a first-round RT-PCR run with HTBI primers and then moved on to a second-round multiplex PCR. TCRdb passed the multiplex PCR reads through MiXCR, listing each CDR3 protein once. The data hold about 740,000 distinct CDR3 sequences, with approximately 40% observed a single time. The data were obtained in a study of Graves' ophthalmopathy and Graves' hyperthyroidism.

This chain joins TRBV29-1 and TRBJ2-7; tentatively, D is TRBD2 (5 bases). The sequence was collected from an adult man with Graves' ophthalmopathy. The sample was peripheral blood. The CDR3 protein is CSVEGQSASPGEQYF. The CDR3 DNA is TGCAGCGTTGAAGGACAAAGTGCCTCCCCGGGGGAGCAGTACTTC.